This T cell receptor (beta chain) comes out of a study of blood T cell repertoires in COVID-19. In the study overall: Sites in the United States, Italy and Spain provided acute and convalescent COVID-19 samples. T cells, B-cell-depleted T cells, or PBMCs provided the cDNA or gDNA that served as material.

Recruits, aged about 18 to 95 years, lived in 20 to 30 US areas. Each recovered donor of Cohort 3 presented with two negative PCRs, clearance, or symptom resolution. The V segment lost 7 bases and the J segment 3 bases; nucleotides outside the gene matches: 11. The CDR3 spans 15 residues. Germline-derived CDR1 and CDR2 are SNHLY and FYNNEI. The data were produced by immunoSEQ multiplex PCR, yet TCRdb's version contains in-frame clones alone and is incomplete. The repertoire holds roughly 190,000 clones, with about nine tenths as singletons. This receptor was obtained from a woman younger than 45 who had recovered from COVID-19. Material for sequencing was PBMCs or T cells enriched from blood (not recorded which). The rearrangement links TRBV2 to TRBJ2-5; 7 bases are a match to TRBD2. The CDR3 region is CASTLLREGEETQYF. The CDR3 DNA sequence: TGTGCCAGCACCCTTCTAAGGGAGGGAGAAGAGACCCAGTACTTC.